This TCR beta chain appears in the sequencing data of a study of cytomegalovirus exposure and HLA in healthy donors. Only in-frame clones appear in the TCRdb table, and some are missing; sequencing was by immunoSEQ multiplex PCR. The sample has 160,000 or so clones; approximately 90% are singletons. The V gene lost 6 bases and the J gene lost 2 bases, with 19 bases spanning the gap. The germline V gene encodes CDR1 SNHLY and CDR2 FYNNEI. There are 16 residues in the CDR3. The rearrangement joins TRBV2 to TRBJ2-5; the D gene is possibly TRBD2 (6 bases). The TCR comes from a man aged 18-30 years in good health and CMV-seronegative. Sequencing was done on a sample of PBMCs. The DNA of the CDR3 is TGTGCCAGCAGGCAAAACTCGGGGGTGCGACAAGAGACCCAGTACTTC. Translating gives CASRQNSGVRQETQYF.